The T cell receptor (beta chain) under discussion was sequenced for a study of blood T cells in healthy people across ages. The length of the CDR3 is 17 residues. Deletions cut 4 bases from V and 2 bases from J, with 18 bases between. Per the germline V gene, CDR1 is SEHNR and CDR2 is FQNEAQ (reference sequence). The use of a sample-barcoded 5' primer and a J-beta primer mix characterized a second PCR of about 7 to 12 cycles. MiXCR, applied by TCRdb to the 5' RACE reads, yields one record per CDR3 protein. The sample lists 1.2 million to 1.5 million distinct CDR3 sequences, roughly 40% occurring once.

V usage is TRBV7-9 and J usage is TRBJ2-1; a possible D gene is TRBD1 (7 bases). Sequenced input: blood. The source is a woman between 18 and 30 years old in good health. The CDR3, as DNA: TGTGCCAGCAGCTCCGCAGGGGGGCCCTTCGCCTACAATGAGCAGTTCTTC. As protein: CASSSAGGPFAYNEQFF. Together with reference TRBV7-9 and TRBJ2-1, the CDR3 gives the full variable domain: DTGVSQNPRHKITKRGQNVTFRCDPISEHNRLYWYRQTLGQGPEFLTYFQNEAQLEKSRLLSDRFSAERPKGSFSTLEIQRTEQGDSAMYLCASSSAGGPFAYNEQFFGPGTRLTVL.